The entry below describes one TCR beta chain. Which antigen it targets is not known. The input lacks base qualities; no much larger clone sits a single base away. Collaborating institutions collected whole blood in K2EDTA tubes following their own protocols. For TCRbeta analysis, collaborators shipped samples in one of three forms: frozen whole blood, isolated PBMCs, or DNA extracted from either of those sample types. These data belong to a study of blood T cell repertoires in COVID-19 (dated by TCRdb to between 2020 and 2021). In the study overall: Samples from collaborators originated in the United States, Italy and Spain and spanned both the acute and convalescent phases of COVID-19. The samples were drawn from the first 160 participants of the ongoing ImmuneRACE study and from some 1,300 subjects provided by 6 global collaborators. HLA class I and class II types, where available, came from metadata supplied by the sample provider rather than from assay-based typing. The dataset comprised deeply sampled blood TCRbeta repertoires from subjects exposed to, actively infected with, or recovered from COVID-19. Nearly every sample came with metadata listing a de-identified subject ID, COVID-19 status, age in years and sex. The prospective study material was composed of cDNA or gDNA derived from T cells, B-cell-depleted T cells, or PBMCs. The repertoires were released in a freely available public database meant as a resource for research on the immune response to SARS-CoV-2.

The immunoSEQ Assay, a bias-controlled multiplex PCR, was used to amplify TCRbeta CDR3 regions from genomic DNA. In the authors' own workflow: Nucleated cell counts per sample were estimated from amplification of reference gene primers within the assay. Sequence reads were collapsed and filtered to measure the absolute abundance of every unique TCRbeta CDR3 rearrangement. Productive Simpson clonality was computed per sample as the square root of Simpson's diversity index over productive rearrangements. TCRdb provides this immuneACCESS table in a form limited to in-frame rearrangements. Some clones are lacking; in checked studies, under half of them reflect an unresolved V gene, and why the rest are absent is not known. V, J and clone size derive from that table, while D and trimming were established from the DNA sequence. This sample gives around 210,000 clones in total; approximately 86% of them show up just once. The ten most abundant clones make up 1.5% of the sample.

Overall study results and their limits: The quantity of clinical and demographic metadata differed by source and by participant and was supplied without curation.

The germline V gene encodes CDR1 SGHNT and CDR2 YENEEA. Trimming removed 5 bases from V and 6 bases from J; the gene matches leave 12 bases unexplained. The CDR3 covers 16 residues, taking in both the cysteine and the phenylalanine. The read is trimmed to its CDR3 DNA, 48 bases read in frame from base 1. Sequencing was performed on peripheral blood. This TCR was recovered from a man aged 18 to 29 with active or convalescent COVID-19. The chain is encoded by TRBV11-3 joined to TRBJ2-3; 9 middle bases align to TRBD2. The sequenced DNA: TGTGCCAGCAGCGCCCTCGGAGCGGGAGGCGGCGATACGCAGTATTTT. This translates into CASSALGAGGGDTQYF.